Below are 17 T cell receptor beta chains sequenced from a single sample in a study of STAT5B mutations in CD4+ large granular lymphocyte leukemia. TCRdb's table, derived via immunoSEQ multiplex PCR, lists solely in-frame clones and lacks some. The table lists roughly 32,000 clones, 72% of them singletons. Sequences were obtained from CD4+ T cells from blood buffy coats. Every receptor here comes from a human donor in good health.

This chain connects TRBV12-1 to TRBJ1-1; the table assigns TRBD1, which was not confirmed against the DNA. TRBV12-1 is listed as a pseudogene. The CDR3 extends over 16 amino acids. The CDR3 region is CASSPRSRQGEVEAFF. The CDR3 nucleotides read TGTGCCAGCAGCCCCCGGAGTAGACAGGGGGAGGTTGAAGCTTTCTTT.

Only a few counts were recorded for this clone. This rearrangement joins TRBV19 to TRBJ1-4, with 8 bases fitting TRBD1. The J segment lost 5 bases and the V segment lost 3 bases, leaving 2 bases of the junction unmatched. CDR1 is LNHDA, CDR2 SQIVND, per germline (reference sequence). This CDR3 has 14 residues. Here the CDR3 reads CASSIRTGNEKLFF. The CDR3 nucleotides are TGTGCCAGTAGTATCCGGACAGGGAATGAAAAACTGTTTTTT.

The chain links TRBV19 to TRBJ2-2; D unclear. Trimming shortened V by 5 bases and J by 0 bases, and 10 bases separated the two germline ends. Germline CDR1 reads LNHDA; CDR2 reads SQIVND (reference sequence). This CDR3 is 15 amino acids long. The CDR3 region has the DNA TGTGCCAGTAGTCCCATGACGGCGAACACCGGGGAGCTGTTTTTT. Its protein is CASSPMTANTGELFF.

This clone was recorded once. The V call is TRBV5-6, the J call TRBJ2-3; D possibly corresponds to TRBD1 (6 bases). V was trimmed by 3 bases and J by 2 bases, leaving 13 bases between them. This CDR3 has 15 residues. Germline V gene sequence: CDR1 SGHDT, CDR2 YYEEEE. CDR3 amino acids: CASSSWGRVTDTQYF. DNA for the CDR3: TGTGCCAGCAGCTCCTGGGGGCGTGTCACAGATACGCAGTATTTT.

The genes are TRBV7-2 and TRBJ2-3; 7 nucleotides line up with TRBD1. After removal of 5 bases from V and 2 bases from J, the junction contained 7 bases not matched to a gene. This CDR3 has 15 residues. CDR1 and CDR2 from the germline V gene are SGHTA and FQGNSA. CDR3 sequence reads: CASSIQTGLTDTQYF. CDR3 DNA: TGTGCCAGCAGCATTCAGACAGGGCTCACAGATACGCAGTATTTT.

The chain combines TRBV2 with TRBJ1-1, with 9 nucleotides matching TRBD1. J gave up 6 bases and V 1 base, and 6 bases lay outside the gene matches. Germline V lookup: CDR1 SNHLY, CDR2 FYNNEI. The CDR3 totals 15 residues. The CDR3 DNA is TGTGCCAGCAGTGAAGTCCCGGGACAGGGTTCTGAAGCTTTCTTT. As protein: CASSEVPGQGSEAFF.

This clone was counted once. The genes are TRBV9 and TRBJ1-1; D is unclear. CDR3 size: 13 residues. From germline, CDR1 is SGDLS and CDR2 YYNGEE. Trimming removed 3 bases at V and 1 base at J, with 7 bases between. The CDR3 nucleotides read TGTGCCAGCAGCGGGTCCGGGAACACTGAAGCTTTCTTT. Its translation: CASSGSGNTEAFF.

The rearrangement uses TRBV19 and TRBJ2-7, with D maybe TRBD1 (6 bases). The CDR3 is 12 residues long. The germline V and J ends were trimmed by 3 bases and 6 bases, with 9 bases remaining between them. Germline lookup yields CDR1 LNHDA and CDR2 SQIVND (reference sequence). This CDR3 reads CASSILGGEQYF. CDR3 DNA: TGTGCCAGTAGTATTCTAGGGGGCGAGCAGTACTTC.

Written as DNA, the CDR3 is TGCAGTGCTAACCCCGGCTATGGCTACACCTTC. As protein: CSANPGYGYTF. The chain combines TRBV20-1 with TRBJ1-2; D is ambiguous. The V end lost 4 bases, the J end lost 4 bases, and 7 bases lay between the germline ends. This CDR3 region has 11 residues. Per the germline V gene, CDR1 is DFQATT and CDR2 is SNEGSKA (reference sequence).

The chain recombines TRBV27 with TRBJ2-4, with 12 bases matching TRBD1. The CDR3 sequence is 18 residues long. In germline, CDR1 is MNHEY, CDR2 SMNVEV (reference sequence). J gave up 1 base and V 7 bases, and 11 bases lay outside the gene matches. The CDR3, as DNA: TGTGCCAGCAATCCGGGACAGGGGGCTTCTACGGCCAAAAACATTCAGTACTTC. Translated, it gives CASNPGQGASTAKNIQYF.

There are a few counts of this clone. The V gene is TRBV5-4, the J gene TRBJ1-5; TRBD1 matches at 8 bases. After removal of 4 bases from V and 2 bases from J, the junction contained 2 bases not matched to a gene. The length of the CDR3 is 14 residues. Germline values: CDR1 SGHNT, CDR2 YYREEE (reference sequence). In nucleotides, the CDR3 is TGTGCCAGCAGCATGGACAGGGGCAATCAGCCCCAGCATTTT. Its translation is CASSMDRGNQPQHF.

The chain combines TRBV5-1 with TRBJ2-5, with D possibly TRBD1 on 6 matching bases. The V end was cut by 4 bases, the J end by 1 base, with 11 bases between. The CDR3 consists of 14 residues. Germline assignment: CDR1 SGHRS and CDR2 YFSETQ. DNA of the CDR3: TGCGCCAGCAGCCCCAGGACAGCCCAAGAGACCCAGTACTTC. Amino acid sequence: CASSPRTAQETQYF.

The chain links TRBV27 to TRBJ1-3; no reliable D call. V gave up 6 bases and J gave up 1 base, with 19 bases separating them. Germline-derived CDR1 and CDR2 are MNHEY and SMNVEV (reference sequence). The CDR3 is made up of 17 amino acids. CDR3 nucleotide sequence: TGTGCCAGCAGCAACACCTTCGGAGCTCGGTCTGGAAACACCATATATTTT. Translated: CASSNTFGARSGNTIYF.

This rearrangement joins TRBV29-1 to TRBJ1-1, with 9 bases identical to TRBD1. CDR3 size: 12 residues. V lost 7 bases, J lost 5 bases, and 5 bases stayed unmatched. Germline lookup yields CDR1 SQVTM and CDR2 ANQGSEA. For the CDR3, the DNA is TGCAGCGGAGGGGACAGGGTTACTGAAGCTTTCTTT. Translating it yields CSGGDRVTEAFF. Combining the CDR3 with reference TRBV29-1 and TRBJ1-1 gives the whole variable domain SAVISQKPSRDICQRGTSLTIQCQVDSQVTMMFWYRQQPGQSLTLIATANQGSEATYESGFVIDKFPISRPNLTFSTLTVSNMSPEDSSIYLCSGGDRVTEAFFGQGTRLTVV.

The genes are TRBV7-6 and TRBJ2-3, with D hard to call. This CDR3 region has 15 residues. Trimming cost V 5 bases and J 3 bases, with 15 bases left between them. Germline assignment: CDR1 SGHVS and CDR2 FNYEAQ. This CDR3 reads CASSAQGMGTDTQYF. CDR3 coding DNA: TGTGCCAGCAGCGCACAAGGGATGGGGACAGATACGCAGTATTTT.

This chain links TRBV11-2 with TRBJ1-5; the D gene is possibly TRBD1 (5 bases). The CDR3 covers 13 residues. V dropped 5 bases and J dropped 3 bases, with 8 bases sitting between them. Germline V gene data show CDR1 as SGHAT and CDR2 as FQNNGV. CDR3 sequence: CASSLGLNQPQHF. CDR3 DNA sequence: TGTGCCAGCAGCCTGGGACTCAATCAGCCCCAGCATTTT.

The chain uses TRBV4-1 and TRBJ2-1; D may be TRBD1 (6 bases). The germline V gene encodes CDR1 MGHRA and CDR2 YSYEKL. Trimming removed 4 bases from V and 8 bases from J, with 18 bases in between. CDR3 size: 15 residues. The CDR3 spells CASSRGPGGSYEQFF. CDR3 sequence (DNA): TGCGCCAGCAGCCGGGGGCCTGGGGGATCGTATGAGCAGTTCTTC.